Below, 13 T cell receptor beta chains from the same sample are listed, as sequenced in a study of T cells in Graves' hyperthyroidism and ophthalmopathy. RNA transcripts were the template for amplifying TCR beta CDR3 regions. Primed by the HTBI set, a first-round RT-PCR was run on the TCR CDR3. TCRdb passed the multiplex PCR reads through MiXCR, listing each CDR3 protein once. Of about 350,000 distinct CDR3 sequences detected, about 20% appear once; the ten largest clones hold approximately 4%. The sequencing sample was made of blood. These receptors all stem from a woman aged 18-30 years with Graves' hyperthyroidism.

This clonotype appeared many times. The chain couples TRBV5-1 to TRBJ1-2; 7 bases map to TRBD1. The CDR3 sequence is 13 residues long. J was trimmed by 2 bases and V by 4 bases; bases with no gene match: 2. The germline V gene encodes CDR1 SGHRS and CDR2 YFSETQ. DNA of the CDR3: TGCGCCAGCAGCACACAGGGGAACTATGGCTACACCTTC. It is translated as CASSTQGNYGYTF.

This clonotype has a count of ten or more. The V gene is TRBV28, the J gene TRBJ2-7; no clear D. The germline V gene has CDR1 MDHEN and CDR2 SYDVKM. V lost 3 bases and J 3 bases, leaving 15 bases between the germline ends. CDR3 size: 15 residues. CDR3 bases: TGTGCCAGCAGTTTCGAGTCTGCCGGATACTACGAGCAGTACTTC. Residues: CASSFESAGYYEQYF.

This clonotype was counted at least ten times. The genes are TRBV12-3 or TRBV12-4 and TRBJ2-7; 7 bases agree with TRBD2. V was clipped by 2 bases and J by 1 base; unmatched bases: 8. The CDR3 runs 16 residues. This CDR3 reads CASSLYPQRGSYEQYF. CDR3 in DNA: TGTGCCAGCAGTTTATATCCGCAGCGGGGTTCCTACGAGCAGTACTTC.

This clonotype was detected many times. The rearrangement links TRBV12-3 or TRBV12-4 to TRBJ2-5; D is undetermined. Trimming pared 3 bases from V and 1 base from J, leaving 6 bases between. The CDR3 runs to 13 residues. The CDR3 loop is CASSFQSQETQYF. In nucleotides, the CDR3 is TGTGCCAGCAGTTTTCAGTCCCAAGAGACCCAGTACTTC.

V and J are TRBV5-1 and TRBJ1-1, with unresolved D. The CDR3 has 13 residues. Trimming left V 4 bases short and J 10 bases short, with 17 bases between. Germline CDR1 and CDR2: SGHRS and YFSETQ. The CDR3 DNA reads TGCGCCAGCAGCGTTGGGTTGGGTTTGAGAGCTTTCTTT. Its protein product is CASSVGLGLRAFF.

This clonotype has at least ten counts. The rearrangement links TRBV2 to TRBJ1-2, with 7 positions matching TRBD1. This CDR3 is 16 amino acids long. V dropped 2 bases and J dropped 5; count of bases not matched to a gene: 11. Germline values: CDR1 SNHLY, CDR2 FYNNEI. The DNA of the CDR3 is TGTGCCAGCAGTGAAAGGACAGGCTCTACGATATATGGCTACACCTTC. Its protein is CASSERTGSTIYGYTF.

A few counts support this clonotype. This rearrangement joins TRBV30 to TRBJ1-1; D may be TRBD1 (5 bases). The CDR3 is 15 residues long. V lost 5 bases and J lost 8, with 24 bases in between. Germline V gives CDR1 GTSNPN, CDR2 SVGIG (reference sequence). The CDR3 DNA reads as TGTGCCTGGGGGCCACAGAAAAACAGGATTCGAGAAGCTTTCTTT. It specifies CAWGPQKNRIREAFF.

This clonotype has a count of ten or more. This sequence joins TRBV20-1 and TRBJ1-5, with D hard to call. Per germline, CDR1 DFQATT and CDR2 SNEGSKA (reference sequence). V lost 0 bases and J lost 5, with 8 bases in between. This CDR3 region has 13 residues. Here the CDR3 DNA reads TGCAGTGCTAGAGATCGATACGATCAGCCCCAGCATTTT. Translating it yields CSARDRYDQPQHF.

The table lists this clonotype with many counts. J is TRBJ2-5 and V is TRBV7-9, with D unresolved. Trimming cost V 3 bases and J 1 base, with 12 bases left between them. Looked up from germline, CDR1 is SEHNR and CDR2 is FQNEAQ (reference sequence). This CDR3 region has 15 residues. The CDR3 spells CASSFLRVTQETQYF. DNA for the CDR3: TGTGCCAGCAGCTTCCTGCGCGTAACCCAAGAGACCCAGTACTTC.

This clonotype was picked up many times. The V gene is TRBV12-3 or TRBV12-4, the J gene TRBJ1-1, with D possibly matching TRBD1 (5 bases). The CDR3 runs to 13 residues. The germline V and J ends were trimmed by 3 bases and 6 bases, with 11 bases remaining between them. CDR3 sequence: CASSLGGTAEAFF. The CDR3 coding sequence is TGTGCCAGCAGTTTGGGGGGTACCGCTGAAGCTTTCTTT.

This clonotype has just a few counts. The chain carries TRBV6-1 and TRBJ1-2; weak D call: TRBD1 (5 bases). Trimming stripped 6 bases from V and 2 bases from J, with 19 bases between. This CDR3 contains 16 residues. Per germline, CDR1 MNHNS and CDR2 SASEGT. CDR3 loop: CASSSPRGGINYGYTF. Here the CDR3 DNA reads TGTGCCAGCAGCTCCCCTCGGGGGGGGATCAACTATGGCTACACCTTC.

This clonotype was counted at least ten times. The chain combines TRBV5-1 with TRBJ2-5, with 7 bases lining up with TRBD1. The CDR3 is 14 residues long. CDR1 SGHRS and CDR2 YFSETQ come from the germline V gene. Germline trimming cut 3 bases from V and 1 base from J; bases unmatched to any gene: 3. The CDR3 loop is CASSSGTAQETQYF. The CDR3 region has the DNA TGCGCCAGCAGCTCCGGGACAGCCCAAGAGACCCAGTACTTC.

This chain joins TRBV6-5 and TRBJ2-7, with 8 positions matching TRBD2. Germline CDR1 is MNHEY and CDR2 is SVGAGI. This CDR3 is 15 amino acids long. This CDR3 reads CASSSPAGGSYEQCV. Written as DNA, the CDR3 is TGTGCCAGCAGTTCCCCCGCGGGGGGCTCCTACGAGCAGTGCGTC.